A single sample gave rise to the 7 T cell receptor beta chains below, sequenced in a study of control samples from healthy donors and cancer patients. Here immunoSEQ multiplex PCR was the method, and the copy in TCRdb shows in-frame clones only, minus some. This sample has some 96,000 clones, with 90% to 95% found just once. Material: blood. The receptors were sampled from a man between 18 and 29 years old in good health.

This rearrangement joins TRBV3-1 (or the pseudogene TRBV3-2) to TRBJ2-1; 10 positions agree with TRBD2. The length of the CDR3 is 16 residues. J lost 4 bases, V lost 0 bases, and 3 bases had no gene match. Germline assignment: CDR1 LGHDT and CDR2 YNNKEL (reference sequence). The CDR3 region has the DNA TGTGCCAGCAGCCAAGATCTAGCGGGGGCGTACAATGAGCAGTTCTTC. It specifies CASSQDLAGAYNEQFF.

The gene calls are TRBV30 and TRBJ1-6, with a tentative D call TRBD1 (6 bases). There are 12 residues in the CDR3. Germline values: CDR1 GTSNPN, CDR2 SVGIG (reference sequence). Deletions cut 3 bases from V and 9 bases from J, with 9 bases between. CDR3 DNA sequence: TGTGCCTGGAGGGGGGCACGTTCACCCCTCCACTTT. Residues: CAWRGARSPLHF.

The genes are TRBV20-1 and TRBJ1-5; D remains ambiguous. This CDR3 is 14 amino acids long. CDR1 and CDR2 (germline): DFQATT, SNEGSKA (reference sequence). Trimming stripped 3 bases from V and 2 bases from J, with 11 bases between. CDR3 in amino acids: CSASDSSRNQPQHF. CDR3 nucleotides: TGCAGTGCTAGTGATAGTTCGCGCAATCAGCCCCAGCATTTT.

A single count supports this clone. The J gene is TRBJ2-2, the V gene TRBV19; 7 positions agree with TRBD2. The CDR3 loop spans 13 amino acids. Germline CDR1 is LNHDA and CDR2 is SQIVND (reference sequence). With 8 bases clipped from V and 7 bases from J, the junction kept 7 bases outside the gene matches. CDR3 DNA sequence: TGTGCCAGTGACGGGGGGACGGACGGGGAGCTGTTTTTT. Encoded protein: CASDGGTDGELFF.

The chain joins TRBV7-3 to TRBJ2-2; D is tentatively TRBD1 or TRBD2 (6 bases each). CDR1 and CDR2 (germline): SGHTA, FQGTGA. The CDR3 loop spans 16 amino acids. V shed 0 bases and J shed 2 bases, with 10 bases lying between them. CDR3 loop: CASSLTGGRNTGELFF. The DNA for the CDR3 is TGTGCCAGCAGCTTAACTGGGGGGCGTAACACCGGGGAGCTGTTTTTT.

The chain employs TRBV10-1 and TRBJ2-7; the match to TRBD1 covers 10 bases. Germline trimming cut 6 bases from V and 1 base from J; bases unmatched to any gene: 6. Germline V gene lookup returns CDR1 WNHNN and CDR2 SYGVQD (reference sequence). This CDR3 has 15 residues. The DNA for the CDR3 is TGCGCCAGCAGCCCGGGACAGGGGCTATCCTACGAGCAGTACTTC. It yields the protein CASSPGQGLSYEQYF.

In this sample, this clone turned up once. The chain joins TRBV2 to TRBJ2-2; 7 nucleotides agree with TRBD1. This CDR3 region has 16 residues. Trimming at V came to 4 bases and at J to 8 bases, leaving 13 bases not matched to a gene. The germline gives CDR1 SNHLY, CDR2 FYNNEI. The CDR3 reads CASSAPPDRLVGELFF. The DNA for the CDR3 is TGTGCCAGCAGTGCGCCGCCGGACAGGCTTGTGGGGGAGCTGTTTTTT.